One T cell receptor beta chain is described in this entry. Only in-frame clones appear in the TCRdb table, and some are missing; sequencing was by immunoSEQ multiplex PCR. The sample carries fewer than 90,000 clones, around 95% recorded once. This sample is part of a study of control samples from healthy donors and cancer patients. After removal of 7 bases from V and 3 bases from J, the junction contained 4 bases not matched to a gene. This CDR3 comprises 14 residues. CDR1 and CDR2 from the germline V gene are MNHEY and SMNVEV (reference sequence). The sample comprised blood. The chain recombines TRBV27 with TRBJ2-7, with TRBD1 matching over 12 bases. The clonotype was recovered from a middle-aged woman in good health. CDR3 sequence: CASTGTGGVYEQYF. The CDR3 DNA reads as TGTGCCAGCACCGGGACAGGGGGCGTCTACGAGCAGTACTTC.